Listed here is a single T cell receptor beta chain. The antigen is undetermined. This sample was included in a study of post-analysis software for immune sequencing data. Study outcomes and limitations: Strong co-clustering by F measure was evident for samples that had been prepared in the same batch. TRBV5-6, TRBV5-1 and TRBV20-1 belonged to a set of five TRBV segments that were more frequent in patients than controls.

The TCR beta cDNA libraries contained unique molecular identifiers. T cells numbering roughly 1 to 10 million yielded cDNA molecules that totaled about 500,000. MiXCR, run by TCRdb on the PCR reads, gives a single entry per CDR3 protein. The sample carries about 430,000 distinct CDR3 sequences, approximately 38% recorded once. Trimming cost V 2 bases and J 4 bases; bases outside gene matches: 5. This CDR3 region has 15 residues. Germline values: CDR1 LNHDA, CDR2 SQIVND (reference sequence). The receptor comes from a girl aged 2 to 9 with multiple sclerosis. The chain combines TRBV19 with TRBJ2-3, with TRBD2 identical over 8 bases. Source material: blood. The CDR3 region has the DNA TGTGCCAGTAGTATACCAGCGGGGGTCTCAGATACGCAGTATTTT. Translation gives CASSIPAGVSDTQYF.